Listed here are 20 T cell receptor beta chains from one sample, sequenced in a study of response to subunit inactivated influenza vaccine. TCRdb fed the RT-PCR reads into MiXCR, producing one record per CDR3 protein. The table shows hundreds of thousands of distinct CDR3 sequences, with about 8% occurring only once. The starting material was PBMCs from blood, obtained 23 to 25 months after vaccination. These receptors were obtained from a man between 50 and 69 years old who received an inactivated influenza vaccine.

The chain joins TRBV7-9 to TRBJ2-6; D unresolved. In germline, CDR1 is SEHNR, CDR2 FQNEAQ (reference sequence). CDR3 size: 15 residues. Trimming took off 5 bases at V and 2 bases at J, with 10 bases between the two ends. This CDR3 is CASSPRGTGANVLTF. The CDR3 nucleotides read TGTGCCAGCAGCCCCCGCGGCACTGGGGCCAACGTCCTGACTTTC. The full variable domain, in which reference TRBV7-9 and TRBJ2-6 provide the parts outside the CDR3, is DTGVSQNPRHKITKRGQNVTFRCDPISEHNRLYWYRQTLGQGPEFLTYFQNEAQLEKSRLLSDRFSAERPKGSFSTLEIQRTEQGDSAMYLCASSPRGTGANVLTFGAGSRLTVL.

V is TRBV28 and J is TRBJ2-7; D might be TRBD1 or TRBD2, each matching 6 bases. The CDR3 loop spans 13 amino acids. Trimming stripped 10 bases from V and 4 bases from J, with 17 bases between. Looked up from germline, CDR1 is MDHEN and CDR2 is SYDVKM. This chain's CDR3 is CATPRGPLYEQYF. The CDR3 nucleotides read TGTGCCACCCCACGGGGGCCCCTTTACGAGCAGTACTTC.

The chain joins TRBV7-8 to TRBJ2-3; tentative D call: TRBD2 (5 bases). CDR3 length: 16 residues. V lost 1 base to trimming and J lost 2 bases, with 13 bases between them. CDR1 and CDR2 (germline): SGHVS, FQNEAQ. CDR3: CASSLDASRNTDTQYF. Here the CDR3 DNA reads TGTGCCAGCAGCTTAGACGCTAGCCGTAACACAGATACGCAGTATTTT.

This clonotype was counted ten times or more. V and J are TRBV7-2 and TRBJ2-2, with 7 bases that match TRBD1. The germline V gene encodes CDR1 SGHTA and CDR2 FQGNSA. This CDR3 region has 15 residues. Trimming at V came to 5 bases and at J to 2 bases, leaving 5 bases not matched to a gene. The CDR3 here is CASSQRQGNTGELFF. In nucleotides, the CDR3 is TGTGCCAGCAGCCAACGACAGGGTAACACCGGGGAGCTGTTTTTT. The full variable domain, completed using reference TRBV7-2 and TRBJ2-2, is GAGVSQSPSNKVTEKGKDVELRCDPISGHTALYWYRQSLGQGLEFLIYFQGNSAPDKSGLPSDRFSAERTGGSVSTLTIQRTQQEDSAVYLCASSQRQGNTGELFFGEGSRLTVL.

This clonotype has at least ten counts. V gene TRBV20-1 combines with J gene TRBJ1-5; D not certain. Per the germline V gene, CDR1 is DFQATT and CDR2 is SNEGSKA (reference sequence). The V end lost 3 bases, the J end lost 3 bases, and 12 bases lay between the germline ends. The CDR3 contains 14 residues. In nucleotides, the CDR3 is TGCAGTGCTAGCCCCAGGTTGTCCAATCAGCCCCAGCATTTT. This codes for CSASPRLSNQPQHF.

In its sample, this clonotype was seen many times. This sequence joins TRBV6-1 and TRBJ1-5; D is ambiguous. Trimming removed 6 bases from V and 3 bases from J, with 12 bases in between. Germline values: CDR1 MNHNS, CDR2 SASEGT. The CDR3 covers 14 residues. The CDR3 sequence is CASRLDGTNQPQHF. In nucleotides, the CDR3 is TGTGCCAGCAGGTTGGACGGTACCAATCAGCCCCAGCATTTT.

The chain has TRBV7-2 and TRBJ1-3; 7 bases are shared with TRBD1. J was trimmed by 2 bases and V by 0 bases; bases with no gene match: 10. The CDR3 runs 18 residues. Germline V gene lookup returns CDR1 SGHTA and CDR2 FQGNSA. The CDR3 sequence is CASSLARQRQGAGNTIYF. The CDR3 region has the DNA TGTGCCAGCAGCTTAGCACGGCAGCGACAGGGAGCTGGAAACACCATATATTTT.

This clonotype appeared a few times. The chain couples TRBV5-1 to TRBJ1-6; D is perhaps TRBD1 (5 bases). Between the trimmed V and J ends, which lost 6 bases and 7 bases, there was a span of 20 bases. The CDR3 extends over 16 amino acids. Germline-derived CDR1 and CDR2 are SGHRS and YFSETQ. This CDR3 reads CASKDHGTSSNSPLHF. As DNA, the CDR3 is TGCGCCAGCAAGGATCACGGGACTAGCTCCAATTCACCCCTCCACTTT.

The gene calls are TRBV5-1 and TRBJ2-7; the D is unclear. In germline, CDR1 is SGHRS, CDR2 YFSETQ. The CDR3 is 14 amino acids. Trimming pared 0 bases from V and 2 bases from J, leaving 9 bases between. The CDR3 DNA reads TGCGCCAGCAGCTTGGAACTGAACACCTACGAGCAGTACTTC. Amino acids: CASSLELNTYEQYF.

In this sample, this clonotype turned up a few times. The CDR3 sequence is CASSGWTGEGQFF. The CDR3 coding sequence is TGCGCCAGCAGCGGCTGGACAGGGGAAGGGCAGTTCTTC. This chain connects TRBV4-1 to TRBJ2-1; 9 nucleotides match TRBD1. This CDR3 has 13 amino acids. With 5 bases clipped from V and 12 bases from J, the junction kept 8 bases outside the gene matches. Germline V gene sequence: CDR1 MGHRA, CDR2 YSYEKL.

V and J are TRBV6-2 or TRBV6-3 and TRBJ2-1; 14 nucleotides match TRBD2. This CDR3 is 15 amino acids long. Trimming removed 4 bases from V and 8 bases from J; junction bases left unmatched: 4. From germline, CDR1 is MNHEY and CDR2 SVGEGT. As DNA, the CDR3 is TGTGCCAGCAGTTGGGGGACTAGCGGGAGCCATGAGCAGTTCTTC. Encoded protein: CASSWGTSGSHEQFF.

As concerns this clonotype: This CDR3 is missing its conserved last phenylalanine or tryptophan, likely due to a read error. The chain joins TRBV7-2 to TRBJ2-7; D uncertain. The CDR3 consists of 13 residues. The germline CDR1 and CDR2 sequences are SGHTA and FQGNSA. V lost 4 bases and J lost 3, with 10 bases in between. CDR3: CASSSRLSYEQYL. The CDR3 bases are TGTGCCAGCAGCTCTCGCTTGAGCTACGAGCAGTACCTC.

J is TRBJ2-5 and V is TRBV7-9; no firm D call. The V end lost 1 base, the J end lost 1 base, and 10 bases lay between the germline ends. CDR1 is SEHNR, CDR2 FQNEAQ, per germline (reference sequence). This CDR3 is 15 amino acids long. In DNA, the CDR3 is TGTGCCAGCAGCTTAGGGGAAACCCCCCAAGAGACCCAGTACTTC. Translation: CASSLGETPQETQYF.

This clonotype occurred many times. The rearrangement uses TRBV29-1 and TRBJ2-1; the match to TRBD2 covers 9 bases. CDR1 SQVTM and CDR2 ANQGSEA come from the germline V gene. Germline trimming cut 5 bases from V and 1 base from J; bases unmatched to any gene: 3. This CDR3 comprises 14 residues. The CDR3: CSVSSGRSYNEQFF. The CDR3, as DNA: TGCAGCGTTTCGAGCGGGAGGTCCTACAATGAGCAGTTCTTC.

This sequence joins TRBV3-1 and TRBJ1-6; D gene unclear. This CDR3 is 17 amino acids long. The V gene lost 0 bases and the J gene lost 0 bases, with 9 bases spanning the gap. Per the germline V gene, CDR1 is LGHDT and CDR2 is YNNKEL (reference sequence). CDR3 DNA sequence: TGTGCCAGCAGCCAAGATTTAGCGAGCTCCTATAATTCACCCCTCCACTTT. This sequence encodes CASSQDLASSYNSPLHF.

Comments on this clonotype: A read error is possible here, since a much larger clone lies one base away. J is TRBJ1-2 and V is TRBV2; the D gene is possibly TRBD1 (5 bases). The germline V gene has CDR1 SNHLY and CDR2 FYNNEI. V gave up 4 bases and J gave up 10 bases, with 19 bases separating them. The CDR3 contains 14 residues. CDR3 sequence: CASSASRTPHDYTF. The CDR3, as DNA: TGTGCCAGCAGTGCTAGTCGGACACCCCATGACTACACCTTC. The variable domain in full, completed from reference TRBV2 and TRBJ1-2, reads EPEVTQTPSHQVTQMGQEVILRCVPISNHLYFYWYRQILGQKVEFLVSFYNNEISEKSEIFDDQFSVERPDGSNFTLKIRSTKLEDSAMYFCASSASRTPHDYTFGSGTRLTVV.

This clonotype has ten or more counts. The chain is built from TRBV6-5 and TRBJ2-7, with D unresolved. The germline V and J ends were trimmed by 0 bases and 3 bases, with 6 bases remaining between them. The germline V gene has CDR1 MNHEY and CDR2 SVGAGI. There are 13 residues in the CDR3. The DNA of the CDR3 is TGTGCCAGCAGTTACTCAGGGAACTACGAGCAGTACTTC. This gives the protein CASSYSGNYEQYF.

The genes are TRBV4-3 and TRBJ1-2, with 11 bases lining up with TRBD1. The CDR3 runs to 15 residues. Germline CDR1 reads LGHNA; CDR2 reads YSLEER. J gave up 5 bases and V 1 base, and 3 bases lay outside the gene matches. CDR3 nucleotide sequence: TGCGCCAGCAGCCAAGGGACAGGGGGCGAGTATGGCTACACCTTC. This translates into CASSQGTGGEYGYTF.

V is TRBV12-3 or TRBV12-4 and J is TRBJ2-6; D gene uncertain. The CDR3 loop spans 15 amino acids. V was clipped by 7 bases and J by 4 bases, with 14 bases between them. The CDR3 DNA is TGTGCCAGCACGAGGCAGGAAGGCGGGGCCAACGTCCTGACTTTC. It translates to CASTRQEGGANVLTF.

This chain joins TRBV27 and TRBJ1-2; D is unresolved. The CDR3 consists of 13 residues. Trimming removed 6 bases from V and 8 bases from J, with 16 bases in between. Germline V gene sequence: CDR1 MNHEY, CDR2 SMNVEV (reference sequence). CDR3 DNA sequence: TGTGCCAGCAGGAAAGAGCGAGGATCGGGCTACACCTTC. Residues: CASRKERGSGYTF.